This T cell receptor (beta chain) is from a study of blood T cell repertoires in COVID-19. As for the study in general: Spain, Italy and the United States supplied samples that represented acute and convalescent COVID-19.

Researchers sorted participants into cohorts using their self-reported clinical history. Measured with immunoSEQ multiplex PCR; TCRdb has only the in-frame clones, and not every one. The sample has about 400,000 clones, just under 90% seen once. CDR1 and CDR2 from the germline V gene are LNHDA and SQIVND (reference sequence). This CDR3 spans 15 amino acids. V lost 5 bases and J lost 7, with 15 bases in between. The source material was PBMCs or T cells enriched from blood (not recorded which). V usage is TRBV19 and J usage is TRBJ1-6; the D gene is possibly TRBD1 (6 bases). This clonotype originated in a woman aged 45-60 years who had recovered from COVID-19. CDR3 bases: TGTGCCAGTAGTTCCGTGGACAGTGGGAATTCACCCCTCCACTTT. It codes for CASSSVDSGNSPLHF.